This T cell receptor (beta chain) emerged from a study of T cell repertoires in cytomegalovirus infection. TCRdb re-derived calls from the reads in MiXCR, one entry per CDR3 protein. This table holds under 90,000 distinct CDR3 sequences, about half found once. Germline CDR1 and CDR2: SGHAT and FQNNGV. This CDR3 is built from 14 residues. Trimming removed 1 base from V and 3 bases from J; junction bases left unmatched: 0. A few counts support this clonotype. No antigen is known for it. The rearrangement links TRBV11-2 to TRBJ2-7, with 10 bases fitting TRBD2. The sequence derives from a human donor in good health (CMV status not recorded). Some clones in this sample may be carry-over from other donors' samples. This sample comprised CD8+ T cells from cultured PBMCs, obtained from culture after CMV antigen stimulation. CDR3 sequence (DNA): TGTGCCAGCAGCTTAGGACTAGCGGGCTACGAGCAGTACTTC. Residues: CASSLGLAGYEQYF.